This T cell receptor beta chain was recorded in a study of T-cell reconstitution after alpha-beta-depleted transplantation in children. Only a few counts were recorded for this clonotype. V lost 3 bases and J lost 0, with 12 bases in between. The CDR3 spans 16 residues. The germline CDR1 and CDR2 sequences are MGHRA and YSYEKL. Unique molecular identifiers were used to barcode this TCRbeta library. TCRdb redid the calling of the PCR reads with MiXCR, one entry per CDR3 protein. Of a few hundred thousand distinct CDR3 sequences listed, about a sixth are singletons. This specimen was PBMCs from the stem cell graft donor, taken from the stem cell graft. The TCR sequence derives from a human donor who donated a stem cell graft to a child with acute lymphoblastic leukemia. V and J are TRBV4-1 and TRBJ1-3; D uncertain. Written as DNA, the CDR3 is TGCGCCAGCAGCCAGGCCGCTCAGTTCTCTGGAAACACCATATATTTT. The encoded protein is CASSQAAQFSGNTIYF.